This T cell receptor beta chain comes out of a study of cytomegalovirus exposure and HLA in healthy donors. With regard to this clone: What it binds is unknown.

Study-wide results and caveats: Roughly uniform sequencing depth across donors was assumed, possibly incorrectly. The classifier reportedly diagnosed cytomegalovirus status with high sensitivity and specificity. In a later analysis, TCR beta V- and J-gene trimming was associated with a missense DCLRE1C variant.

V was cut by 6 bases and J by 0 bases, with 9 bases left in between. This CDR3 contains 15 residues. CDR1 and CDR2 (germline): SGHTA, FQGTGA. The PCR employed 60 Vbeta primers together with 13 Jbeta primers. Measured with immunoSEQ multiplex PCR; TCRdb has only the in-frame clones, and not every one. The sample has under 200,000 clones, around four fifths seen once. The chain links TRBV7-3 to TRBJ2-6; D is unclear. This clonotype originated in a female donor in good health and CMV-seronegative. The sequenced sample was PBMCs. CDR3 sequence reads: CASRRPGSGANVLTF. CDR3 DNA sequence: TGTGCCAGCAGACGACCGGGCTCTGGGGCCAACGTCCTGACTTTC. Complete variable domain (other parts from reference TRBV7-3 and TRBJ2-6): GAGVSQTPSNKVTEKGKYVELRCDPISGHTALYWYRQSLGQGPEFLIYFQGTGAADDSGLPNDRFFAVRPEGSVSTLKIQRTERGDSAVYLCASRRPGSGANVLTFGAGSRLTVL.